The T cell receptor (beta chain) under discussion was sequenced for a study of blood T cell repertoires in COVID-19. In the study overall: Acute and convalescent COVID-19 specimens originated in the United States, Italy and Spain. T cells, B-cell-depleted T cells, or PBMCs provided the cDNA or gDNA that served as material.

The CDR3 covers 15 residues. V lost 4 bases and J 1 base, leaving 13 bases between the germline ends. Looked up from germline, CDR1 is MNHEY and CDR2 is SVGAGI. Original handling: Amplified reference gene primers provided the basis for estimating nucleated cell counts. Method: immunoSEQ multiplex PCR; TCRdb's copy keeps in-frame clones and lacks some. The V and J calls and clone size are taken from that table; D and trimming were inferred from the DNA. This repertoire shows fewer than 250,000 clones, around nine tenths found once; its top ten account for roughly 0.7%. This rearrangement joins TRBV6-5 to TRBJ2-5; D is perhaps TRBD2 (5 bases). The origin of this receptor is a man aged 35 to 55 with acute or convalescent COVID-19. The sample consisted of peripheral blood. CDR3 bases: TGTGCCAGCAGTTCCCCTCGTGAGGGCCAAGAGACCCAGTACTTC. Translated, it gives CASSSPREGQETQYF.